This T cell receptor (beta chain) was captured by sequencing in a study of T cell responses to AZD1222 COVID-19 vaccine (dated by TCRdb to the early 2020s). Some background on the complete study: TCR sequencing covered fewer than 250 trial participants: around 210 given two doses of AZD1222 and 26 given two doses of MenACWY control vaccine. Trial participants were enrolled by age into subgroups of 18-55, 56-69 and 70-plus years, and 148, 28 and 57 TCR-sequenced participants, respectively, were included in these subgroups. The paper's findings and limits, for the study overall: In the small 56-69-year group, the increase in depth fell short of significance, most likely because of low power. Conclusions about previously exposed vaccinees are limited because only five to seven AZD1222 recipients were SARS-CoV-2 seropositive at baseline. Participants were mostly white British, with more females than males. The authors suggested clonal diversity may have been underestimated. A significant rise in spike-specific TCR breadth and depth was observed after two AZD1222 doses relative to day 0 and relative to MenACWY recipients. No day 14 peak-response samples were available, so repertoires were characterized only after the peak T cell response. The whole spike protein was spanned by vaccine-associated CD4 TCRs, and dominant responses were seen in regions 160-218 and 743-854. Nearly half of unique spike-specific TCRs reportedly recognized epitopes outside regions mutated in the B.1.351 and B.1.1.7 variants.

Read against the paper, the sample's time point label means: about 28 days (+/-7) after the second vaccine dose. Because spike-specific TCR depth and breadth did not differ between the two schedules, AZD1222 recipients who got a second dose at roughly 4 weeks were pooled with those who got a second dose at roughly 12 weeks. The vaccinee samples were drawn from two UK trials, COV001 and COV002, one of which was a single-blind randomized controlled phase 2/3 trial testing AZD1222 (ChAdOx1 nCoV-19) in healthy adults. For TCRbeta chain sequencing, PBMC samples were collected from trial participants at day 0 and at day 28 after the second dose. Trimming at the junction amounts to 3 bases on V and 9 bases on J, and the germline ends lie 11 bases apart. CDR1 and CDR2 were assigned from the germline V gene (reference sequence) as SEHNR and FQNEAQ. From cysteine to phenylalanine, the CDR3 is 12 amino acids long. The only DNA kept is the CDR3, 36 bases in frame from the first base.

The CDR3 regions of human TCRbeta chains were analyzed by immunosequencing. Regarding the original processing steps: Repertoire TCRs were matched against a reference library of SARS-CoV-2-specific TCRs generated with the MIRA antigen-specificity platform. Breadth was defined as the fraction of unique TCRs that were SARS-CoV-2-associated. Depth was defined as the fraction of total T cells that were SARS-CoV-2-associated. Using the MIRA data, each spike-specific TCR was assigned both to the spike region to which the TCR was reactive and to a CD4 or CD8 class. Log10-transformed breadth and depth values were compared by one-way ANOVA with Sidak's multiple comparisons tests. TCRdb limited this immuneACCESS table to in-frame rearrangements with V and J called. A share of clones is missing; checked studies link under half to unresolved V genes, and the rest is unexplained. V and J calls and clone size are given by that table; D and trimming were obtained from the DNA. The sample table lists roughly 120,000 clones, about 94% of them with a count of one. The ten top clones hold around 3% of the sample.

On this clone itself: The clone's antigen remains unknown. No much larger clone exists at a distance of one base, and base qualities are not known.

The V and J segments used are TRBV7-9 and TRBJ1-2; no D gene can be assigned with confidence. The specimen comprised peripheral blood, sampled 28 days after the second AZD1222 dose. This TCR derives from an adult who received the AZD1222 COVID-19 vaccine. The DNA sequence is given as TGTGCCAGCAGCTTGCACAGCAATAGCTACACCTTC. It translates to CASSLHSNSYTF.